The clone carrying this T cell receptor (beta chain) came up once. The sample contains more than one DNA sequence encoding this CDR3. Sequenced by immunoSEQ multiplex PCR; TCRdb stores in-frame clones only, minus some. This sample has a few million clones, with just over 90% found just once. These data come from a study of shared clonotypes between healthy human individuals. The CDR3 is 11 residues long. Trimming took off 2 bases at V and 4 bases at J, with 6 bases between the two ends. The germline V gene has CDR1 GTSNPN and CDR2 SVGIG (reference sequence). Donors were Caucasian adults residing in Nashville, Tennessee, USA.

This chain uses TRBV30 with TRBJ2-7; no firm D call. The receptor was isolated from a young man in good health. Sequenced: naive CD4+ T cells sorted from blood. Subset of the sample: CD45RA+ positively selected. CDR3 DNA: TGTGCCTGGAGTCCCGCTTACGAGCAGTACTTC. Protein: CAWSPAYEQYF.